The rows below give T cell receptor beta chains drawn from one sample of a study of patients and donors after allogeneic stem cell transplantation. TCRdb re-called the RT-PCR reads with MiXCR, one entry per CDR3 protein. The data show fewer than 250,000 distinct CDR3 sequences, with 13% to 15% seen just once and around 10% held by the top ten. Sequencing was carried out using blood, either unsorted or a sorted T cell fraction (not recorded which). These receptors were taken from a human donor who was either an allogeneic HSCT recipient or a stem cell or donor lymphocyte infusion donor (not recorded which). It is not recorded whose cells these are; they may come from a transplant donor. The CDR3 runs from the conserved cysteine through the conserved F or W. The order of the fields is D gene, V gene, clone size, J gene, CDR3 DNA, CDR3 protein. D genes are given only for firm matches. Clone size is shown for a subset of rows, as once, few, many or a class of expanded clone.

TRBD1	TRBV7-8	-	TRBJ2-1	TGTGCCAGCAGCCCAGGAGAGGGGGCGTGGAATGAGCAGTTCTTC	CASSPGEGAWNEQFF
-	TRBV6-1	-	TRBJ2-7	TGTGCCAGCATCTCGGGGCGGAAGTTCCACGAGCAGTACTTC	CASISGRKFHEQYF
TRBD2	TRBV6-1	few	TRBJ2-1	TGTGCCAGCAGTGAATCGTTCGCGGGAGATTTAAATGAGCAGTTCTTC	CASSESFAGDLNEQFF
TRBD1	TRBV6-1	-	TRBJ2-1	TGTGCCAGCAGCGGAGGGACAGGCTCCTACAATGAGCAGTTCTTC	CASSGGTGSYNEQFF
-	TRBV6-2/TRBV6-3	few	TRBJ2-7	TGTGCCAGCAGTTTCCGGGACCTCGGGGAGCAGTACTTC	CASSFRDLGEQYF
-	TRBV12-3/TRBV12-4	few	TRBJ1-1	TGTGCCAGCAGTTTTACAGTGAACACTGAAGCTTTCTTT	CASSFTVNTEAFF
-	TRBV7-2	-	TRBJ2-7	TGTGCCAGCAAGCTTAGCCCCGTCACTTACGGCTACGAGCAGTACTTC	CASKLSPVTYGYEQYF
TRBD2	TRBV7-3	many	TRBJ2-1	TGTGCCAGCAGCTTCCTAGCGGGAGTTGGTGAGCAGTTCTTC	CASSFLAGVGEQFF
TRBD2	TRBV5-4	few	TRBJ2-4	TGTGCCAGCAGCCCCCGGGCGGGCGGGGGGCGGGACAAAAACATTCAGTACTTC	CASSPRAGGGRDKNIQYF
-	TRBV7-7	-	TRBJ2-1	TGTGCCAGCAGCTTAGGTAAAAGTCCGAGCGATGAGCAGTTCTTC	CASSLGKSPSDEQFF
-	TRBV28	few	TRBJ1-5	TGTGCCAGCACCTTGGGGAGAGGGGGGCCCGCTAGACAGCCCCAGCATTTT	CASTLGRGGPARQPQHF
TRBD1	TRBV27	few	TRBJ2-5	TGTGCCAGCAGTTTAGGGACAGGGATTGGAGAGACCCAGTACTTC	CASSLGTGIGETQYF
-	TRBV5-6	many	TRBJ2-1	TGTGCCAGCAGCTTAGTTTCGGGGAATGAGCAGTTCTTC	CASSLVSGNEQFF
TRBD2	TRBV6-1	-	TRBJ2-7	TGTGCCAGCAGTGCCTTGGGGGGAGGGATTACACGCGACGAGCAGTACTTC	CASSALGGGITRDEQYF
-	TRBV6-1	few	TRBJ1-1	TGTGCCAGCAGCTTCGAGGGAGACACTGAAGCTTTCTTT	CASSFEGDTEAFF
-	TRBV4-1	many	TRBJ1-2	TGCGCCAGCAGCCAAGATCGGGCAGGGAACTATGGCTACACCTTC	CASSQDRAGNYGYTF
-	TRBV9	-	TRBJ1-6	TGTGCCAGCAGCGTATCCAGGGGCTATAATTCACCCCTCCACTTT	CASSVSRGYNSPLHF
-	TRBV18	-	TRBJ2-2	TGTGCCAGCTCAAACGGAAGATCGCTCACCGGGGAGCTGTTTTTT	CASSNGRSLTGELFF
TRBD1	TRBV12-3/TRBV12-4	-	TRBJ2-7	TGTGCCAGCAGTTTCGGACAGGGGGCTGGCGAGCAGTACTTC	CASSFGQGAGEQYF
-	TRBV6-4	-	TRBJ2-2	TGTGCCAGCAGGGGCCCGAAAAACACCGGGGAGCTGTTTTTT	CASRGPKNTGELFF
TRBD1	TRBV14	-	TRBJ1-4	TGTGCCAGCAGCCACTTTACAGGGGTTAATGAAAAACTGTTTTTT	CASSHFTGVNEKLFF
-	TRBV29-1	few	TRBJ2-7	TGCAGCGTTGTGGGTGACAGCTACGAGCAGTACTTC	CSVVGDSYEQYF
-	TRBV20-1	few	TRBJ1-4	TGCAGTGCTAGGGCTTTGGGGGGGATTAATGAAAAACTGTTTTTT	CSARALGGINEKLFF
-	TRBV12-3/TRBV12-4	few	TRBJ2-7	TGTGCCAGCAGTTTGGAAGCCTACGAGCAGTACTTC	CASSLEAYEQYF
-	TRBV7-6	-	TRBJ2-3	TGTGCCAGCAGCCCCACCCTATTCACAGATACGCAGTATTTT	CASSPTLFTDTQYF
-	TRBV9	few	TRBJ2-3	TGTGCCAGCAGCGTAGAAGCGGTGGCGACCACAGATACGCAGTATTTT	CASSVEAVATTDTQYF
TRBD2	TRBV19	-	TRBJ2-7	TGTGCCAGTAGGAGCGGGAGGGCCTACGAGCAGTACTTC	CASRSGRAYEQYF
-	TRBV11-3	-	TRBJ2-7	TGTGCCAGCAGCTTAAGGCCGCCGGGCGGCGACGAGCAGTACTTC	CASSLRPPGGDEQYF
-	TRBV7-2	-	TRBJ2-7	TGTGCCAGCAGCTTAGGGGAGAGTTGGGAGCAGTACTTC	CASSLGESWEQYF
TRBD2	TRBV6-1	-	TRBJ2-2	TGTGCCAGCAGGCTAGCGGGATCCACCGGGGAGCTGTTTTTT	CASRLAGSTGELFF
-	TRBV15	few	TRBJ2-7	TGTGCCACCAGCAGAGATAATTGGGGTGAGGGCGAGCAGTACTTC	CATSRDNWGEGEQYF
TRBD2	TRBV20-1	few	TRBJ2-3	TGCAGTGCTAGAGCGATAGCGGGGGTCACAGATACGCAGTATTTT	CSARAIAGVTDTQYF
TRBD1	TRBV4-1	few	TRBJ1-4	TGCGCCAGCAGCCCACCGGACAGGTCGAGTGGTGAAAAACTGTTTTTT	CASSPPDRSSGEKLFF
-	TRBV5-1	-	TRBJ2-3	TGCGCCAGCAGACTTAGATCCGCCGCAGTAGATACGCAGTATTTT	CASRLRSAAVDTQYF
-	TRBV2	few	TRBJ2-6	TGTGCCAGCAGTGCACAGGGTACTGGGGCCAACGTCCTGACTTTC	CASSAQGTGANVLTF
-	TRBV6-1	many	TRBJ2-7	TGTGCCAGCATTGGGAGGACATACTCCTACGAGCAGTACTTC	CASIGRTYSYEQYF
-	TRBV5-1	many	TRBJ2-7	TGCGCCAGCAGCTTGGGAAGAATCCAGGGGACAAGCTTCTACGAGCAGTACTTC	CASSLGRIQGTSFYEQYF
TRBD1	TRBV7-9	-	TRBJ2-3	TGTGCCAGCAGCTTAGCCCGCGCAGGGGGCGTTCCAGATACGCAGTATTTT	CASSLARAGGVPDTQYF
TRBD1	TRBV3-1	many	TRBJ2-1	TGTGCCAGCAGTCGGGACAGGGTAGTCCACAATGAGCAGTTCTTC	CASSRDRVVHNEQFF
-	TRBV7-2	many	TRBJ2-1	TGTGCCAGCAGCCGGATGGGCGGGTCCTCCTACAATGAGCAGTTCTTC	CASSRMGGSSYNEQFF
TRBD1	TRBV19	many	TRBJ1-2	TGTGCCAGTAGCCCGAGGACAGGGAGGGGCTACACCTTC	CASSPRTGRGYTF
TRBD1	TRBV2	many	TRBJ1-6	TGTGCCAGCAGCCTGACAGGGGGCTTTGATAATTCACCCCTCCACTTT	CASSLTGGFDNSPLHF
TRBD1	TRBV7-8	few	TRBJ1-2	TGTGCCAGCAGCCCAAGGACAGGGGCGGCCTATGGCTACACCTTC	CASSPRTGAAYGYTF
-	TRBV19	few	TRBJ1-2	TGTGCCAGTAGTAGGCCCGCAAGCCGTAACTATGGCTACACCTTC	CASSRPASRNYGYTF
-	TRBV3-1	few	TRBJ1-2	TGTGCCAGCAGCCAAGGGACAACAATTGGCTATGGCTACACCTTC	CASSQGTTIGYGYTF
TRBD1	TRBV28	-	TRBJ2-5	TGTGCCAGCAGTTTAGGACAGGCTGGAGAGACCCAGTACTTC	CASSLGQAGETQYF
TRBD1	TRBV20-1	few	TRBJ1-2	TGCAGTGCTAGAGAGCCGCAACGACAGGGTGGAAACTATGGCTACACCTTC	CSAREPQRQGGNYGYTF
-	TRBV6-1	-	TRBJ2-3	TGTGCCAGCAGCCCTGTTGAGGGGGGGAGACTCAGGACGCAGTATTTT	CASSPVEGGRLRTQYF
-	TRBV12-3/TRBV12-4	many	TRBJ1-4	TGTGCCAGCAGCTTCCGGGGGGGCGTAGGGGTGTTTTTT	CASSFRGGVGVFF
-	TRBV7-9	few	TRBJ2-7	TGTGCCAGCAGCTTACAGGATTACGAGCAGTACTTC	CASSLQDYEQYF
TRBD2	TRBV20-1	many	TRBJ2-3	TGCAGTGCTCACAAGACTAGCGGGAGTAGCGATACGCAGTATTTT	CSAHKTSGSSDTQYF